Listed below are T cell receptor beta chains from one sample, sequenced in a study of graft-versus-host responses after intestinal transplantation. Their antigens remain unidentified. Profiling relied on immunoSEQ multiplex PCR, and the TCRdb table lists in-frame clones only, not all of them. The data contain tens of thousands of clones, 80% to 85% of them singletons. This specimen was unstimulated CD8+ T cells sorted from spleen or lymph node cells, taken before intestinal transplant. The receptors originated from a human donor who received an intestinal transplant. Both conserved end residues are part of each CDR3. A D gene is named only where the DNA matches it firmly. Size values are once, few and many counts, or a class for expanded clones, and some rows have none.

>-|-|TRBV15|TRBJ1-1
CATSWGLNTEAFF
TGTGCCACCTCGTGGGGTTTGAACACTGAAGCTTTCTTT
>-|-|TRBV5-1|TRBJ1-2
CASSLGQNYGYTF
TGCGCCAGCAGCTTGGGGCAGAACTATGGCTACACCTTC
>-|-|TRBV14|TRBJ2-7
CASSQEVGLAYEQYF
TGTGCCAGCAGCCAAGAAGTGGGGCTGGCCTACGAGCAGTACTTC
>-|-|TRBV6-1|TRBJ1-1
CASSVGMSTEAFF
TGTGCCAGCAGTGTTGGCATGAGCACTGAAGCTTTCTTT
>-|-|TRBV28|TRBJ1-5
CASSLGQLAQPQHF
TGTGCCAGCAGCTTAGGACAGCTTGCTCAGCCCCAGCATTTT
>-|-|TRBV5-1|TRBJ1-2
CASSLSTNGYTF
TGCGCCAGCAGCCTGTCCACGAATGGCTACACCTTC
>-|-|TRBV6-5|TRBJ1-1
CASSSLAFF
TGTGCCAGCAGTTCCTTAGCTTTCTTT
>-|-|TRBV28|TRBJ1-1
CASSLRGVGNTEAFF
TGTGCCAGCAGTTTACGCGGGGTGGGGAACACTGAAGCTTTCTTT
>TRBD1|-|TRBV18|TRBJ2-7
CASSPRDRSSYEQYF
TGTGCCAGCTCACCAAGGGACAGGAGCTCCTACGAGCAGTACTTC
>-|-|TRBV6-1|TRBJ2-7
CASSERQSYEQYF
TGTGCCAGCAGTGAAAGGCAGTCCTACGAGCAGTACTTC
>-|-|TRBV2|TRBJ2-1
CASSQSGYNEQFF
TGTGCCAGCAGCCAGTCAGGATACAATGAGCAGTTCTTC
>-|-|TRBV7-3|TRBJ2-2
CASSLEGTGELFF
TGTGCCAGCAGCTTAGAGGGGACCGGGGAGCTGTTTTTT
>TRBD1|few|TRBV9|TRBJ2-7
CASSVDGTGDTYEQYF
TGTGCCAGCAGCGTAGACGGGACAGGGGACACCTACGAGCAGTACTTC
>-|-|TRBV6-1|TRBJ2-4
CASSQGRGLSNIQYF
TGTGCCAGCAGCCAGGGGCGGGGCCTTAGTAACATTCAGTACTTC
>TRBD1|-|TRBV5-1|TRBJ2-7
CASSQGQGAYEQYF
TGCGCCAGCAGCCAAGGACAGGGGGCCTACGAGCAGTACTTC
>-|once|TRBV6-6|TRBJ2-6
CASRNQGTGANVLTF
TGTGCCAGCAGAAACCAGGGGACTGGGGCCAACGTCCTGACTTTC
>TRBD2|-|TRBV7-3|TRBJ2-3
CASSPRLAGGPDTQYF
TGTGCCAGCAGCCCCCGACTAGCGGGAGGGCCGGATACGCAGTATTTT
>TRBD2|-|TRBV7-9|TRBJ2-3
CASSLWWAGEGTDTQYF
TGTGCCAGCAGCTTATGGTGGGCGGGAGAGGGCACAGATACGCAGTATTTT
>TRBD1|-|TRBV6-6|TRBJ1-5
CASSNKGTGEGKPQHF
TGTGCCAGCAGCAACAAAGGGACAGGGGAAGGGAAGCCCCAGCATTTT
>-|few|TRBV2|TRBJ1-1
CASSPGPNTEAFF
TGTGCCAGCAGTCCGGGGCCGAACACTGAAGCTTTCTTT
>-|-|TRBV7-9|TRBJ2-7
CASSLEVGWREQYF
TGTGCCAGCAGCTTAGAGGTCGGCTGGAGGGAGCAGTACTTC
>-|-|TRBV27|TRBJ2-7
CASSLTGSYEQYF
TGTGCCAGCAGTTTAACGGGCTCCTACGAGCAGTACTTC
>-|-|TRBV7-6|TRBJ2-1
CASSYSGPSYNEQFF
TGTGCCAGCAGCTATAGCGGCCCCTCCTACAATGAGCAGTTCTTC
>-|-|TRBV4-1|TRBJ2-4
CASSPLVGGAKNIQYF
TGCGCCAGCAGCCCGTTAGTTGGTGGGGCCAAAAACATTCAGTACTTC
>TRBD1|-|TRBV6-5|TRBJ1-5
CASRETGGTDQPQHF
TGTGCCAGCAGAGAGACAGGGGGCACGGATCAGCCCCAGCATTTT
>-|-|TRBV7-9|TRBJ1-2
CASSKRQPYGYTF
TGTGCCAGCAGCAAGCGACAGCCCTATGGCTACACCTTC
>-|-|TRBV4-1|TRBJ2-5
CASSQEDSQETQYF
TGCGCCAGCAGCCAAGAAGATAGCCAAGAGACCCAGTACTTC
>TRBD2|-|TRBV14|TRBJ2-1
CASSPGTSGRALEQFF
TGTGCCAGCAGCCCCGGGACTAGCGGGAGGGCCCTAGAGCAGTTCTTC
>TRBD2|-|TRBV13|TRBJ2-7
CASSISGSPYEQYF
TGTGCCAGCAGCATTAGCGGGAGTCCCTACGAGCAGTACTTC
>TRBD2|-|TRBV6-4|TRBJ2-3
CASSGLAGGTDTQYF
TGTGCCAGCAGTGGACTAGCAGGTGGCACAGATACGCAGTATTTT
>TRBD2|-|TRBV11-2|TRBJ2-7
CATTLAGGEQYF
TGTGCCACCACACTAGCGGGAGGAGAGCAGTACTTC